The T cell receptor (beta chain) described here comes from a study of blood T cell repertoires in COVID-19. Clones were sequenced by immunoSEQ multiplex PCR, and TCRdb holds only the in-frame ones, with some missing. In the table there are about 370,000 clones, approximately 88% of which are singletons. The specimen sequenced was peripheral blood. The TCR originated in a woman in her twenties or thirties with COVID-19, enrolled during active disease.

DNA of the CDR3: TGTGCCAGCAGCGAGTGGACTAGCGGGGGGAAGTACAATGAGCAGTTCTTC. The encoded protein is CASSEWTSGGKYNEQFF. This chain uses TRBV9 with TRBJ2-1, with 14 positions matching TRBD2. The CDR3 length is 17 residues. With 3 bases clipped from V and 4 bases from J, the junction kept 6 bases outside the gene matches. CDR1 and CDR2 (germline): SGDLS, YYNGEE.